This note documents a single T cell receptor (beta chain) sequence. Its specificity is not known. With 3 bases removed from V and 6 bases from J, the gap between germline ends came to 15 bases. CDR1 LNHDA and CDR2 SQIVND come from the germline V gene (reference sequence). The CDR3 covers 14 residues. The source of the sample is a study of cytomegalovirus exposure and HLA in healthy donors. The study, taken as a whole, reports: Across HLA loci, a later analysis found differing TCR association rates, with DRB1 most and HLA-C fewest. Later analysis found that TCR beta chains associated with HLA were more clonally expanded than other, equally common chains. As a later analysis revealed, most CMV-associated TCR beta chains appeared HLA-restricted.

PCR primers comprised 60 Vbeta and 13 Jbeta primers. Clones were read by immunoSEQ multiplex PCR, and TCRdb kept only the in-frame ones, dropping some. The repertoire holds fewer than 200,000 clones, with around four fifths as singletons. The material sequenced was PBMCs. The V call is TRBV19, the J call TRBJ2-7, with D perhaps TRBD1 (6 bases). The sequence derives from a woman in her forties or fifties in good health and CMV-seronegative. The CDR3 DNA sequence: TGTGCCAGTAGTATGACAGGCGGTCCCTGCGAGCAGTACTTC. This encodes CASSMTGGPCEQYF.